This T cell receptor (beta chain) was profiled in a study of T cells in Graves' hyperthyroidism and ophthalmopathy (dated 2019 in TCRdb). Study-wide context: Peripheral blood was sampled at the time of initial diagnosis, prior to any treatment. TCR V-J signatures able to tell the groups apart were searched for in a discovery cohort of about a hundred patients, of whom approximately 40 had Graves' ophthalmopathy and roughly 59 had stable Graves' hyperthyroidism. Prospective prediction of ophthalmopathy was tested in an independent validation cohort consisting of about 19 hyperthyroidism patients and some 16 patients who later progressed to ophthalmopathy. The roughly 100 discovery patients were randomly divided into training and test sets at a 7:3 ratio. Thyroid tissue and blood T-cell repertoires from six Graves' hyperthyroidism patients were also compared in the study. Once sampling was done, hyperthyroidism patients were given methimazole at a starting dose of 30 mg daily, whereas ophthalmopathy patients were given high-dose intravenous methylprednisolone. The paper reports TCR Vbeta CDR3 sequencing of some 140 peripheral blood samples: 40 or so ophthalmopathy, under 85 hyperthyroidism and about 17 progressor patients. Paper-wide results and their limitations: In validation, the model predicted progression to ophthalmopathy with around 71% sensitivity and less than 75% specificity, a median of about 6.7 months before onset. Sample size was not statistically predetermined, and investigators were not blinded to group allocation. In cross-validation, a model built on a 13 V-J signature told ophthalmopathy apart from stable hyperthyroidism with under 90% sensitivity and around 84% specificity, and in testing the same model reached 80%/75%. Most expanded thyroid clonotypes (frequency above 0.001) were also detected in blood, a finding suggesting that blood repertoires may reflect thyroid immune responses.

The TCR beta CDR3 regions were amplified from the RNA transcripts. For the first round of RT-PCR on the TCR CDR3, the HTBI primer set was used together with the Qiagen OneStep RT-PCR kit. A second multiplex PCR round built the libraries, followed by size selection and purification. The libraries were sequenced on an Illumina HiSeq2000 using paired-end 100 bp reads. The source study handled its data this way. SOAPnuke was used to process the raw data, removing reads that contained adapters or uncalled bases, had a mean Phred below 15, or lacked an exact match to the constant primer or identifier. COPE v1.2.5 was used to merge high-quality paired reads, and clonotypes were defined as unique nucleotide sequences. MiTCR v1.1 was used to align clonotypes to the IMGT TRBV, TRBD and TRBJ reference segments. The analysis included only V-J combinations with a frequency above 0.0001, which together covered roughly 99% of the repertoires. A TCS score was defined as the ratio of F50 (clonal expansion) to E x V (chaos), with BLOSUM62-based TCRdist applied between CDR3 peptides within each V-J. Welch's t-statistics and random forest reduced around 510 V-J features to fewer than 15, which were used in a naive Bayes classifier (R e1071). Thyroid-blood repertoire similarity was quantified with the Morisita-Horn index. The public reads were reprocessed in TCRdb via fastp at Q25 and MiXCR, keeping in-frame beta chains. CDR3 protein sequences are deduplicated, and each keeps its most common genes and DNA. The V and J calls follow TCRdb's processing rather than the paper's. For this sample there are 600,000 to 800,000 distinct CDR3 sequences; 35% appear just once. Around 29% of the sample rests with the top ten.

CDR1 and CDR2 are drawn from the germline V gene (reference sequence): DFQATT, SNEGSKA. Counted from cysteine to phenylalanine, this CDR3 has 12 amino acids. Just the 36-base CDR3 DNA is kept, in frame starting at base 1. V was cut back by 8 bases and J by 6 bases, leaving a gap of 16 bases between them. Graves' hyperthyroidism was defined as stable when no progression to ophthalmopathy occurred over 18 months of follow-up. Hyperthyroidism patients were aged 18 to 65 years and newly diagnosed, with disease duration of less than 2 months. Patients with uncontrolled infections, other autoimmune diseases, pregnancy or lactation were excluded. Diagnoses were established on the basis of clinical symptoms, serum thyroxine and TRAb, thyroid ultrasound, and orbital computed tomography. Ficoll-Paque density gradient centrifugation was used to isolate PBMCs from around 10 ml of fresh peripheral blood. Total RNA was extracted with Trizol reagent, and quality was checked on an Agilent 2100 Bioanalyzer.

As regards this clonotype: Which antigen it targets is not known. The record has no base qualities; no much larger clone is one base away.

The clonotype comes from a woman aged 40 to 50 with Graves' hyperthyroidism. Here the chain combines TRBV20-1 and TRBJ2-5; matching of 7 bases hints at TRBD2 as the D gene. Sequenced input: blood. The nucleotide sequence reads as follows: TGCAGTCTGTGGGGGGGCCTGAAGACCCAGTACTTC. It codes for CSLWGGLKTQYF.